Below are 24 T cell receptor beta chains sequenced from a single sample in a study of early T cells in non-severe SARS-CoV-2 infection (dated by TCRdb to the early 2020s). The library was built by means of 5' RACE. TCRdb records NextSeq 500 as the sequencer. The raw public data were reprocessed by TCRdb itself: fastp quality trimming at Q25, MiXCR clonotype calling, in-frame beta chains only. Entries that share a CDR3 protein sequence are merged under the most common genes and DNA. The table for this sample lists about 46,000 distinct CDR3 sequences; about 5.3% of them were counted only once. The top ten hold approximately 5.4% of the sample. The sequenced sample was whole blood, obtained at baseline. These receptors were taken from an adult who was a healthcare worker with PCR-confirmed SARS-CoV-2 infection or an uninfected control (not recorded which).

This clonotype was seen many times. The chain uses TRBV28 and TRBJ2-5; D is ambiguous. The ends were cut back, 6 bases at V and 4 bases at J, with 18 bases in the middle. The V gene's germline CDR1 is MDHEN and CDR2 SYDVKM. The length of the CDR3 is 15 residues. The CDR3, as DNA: TGTGCCAGCAGCCACAACCGGCCGACGGGAGAGACCCAGTACTTC. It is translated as CASSHNRPTGETQYF.

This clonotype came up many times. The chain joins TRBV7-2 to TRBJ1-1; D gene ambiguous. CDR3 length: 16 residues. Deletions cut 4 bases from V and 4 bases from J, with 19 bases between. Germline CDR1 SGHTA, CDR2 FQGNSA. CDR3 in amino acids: CASSSQMLGPRTEAFF. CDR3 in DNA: TGTGCCAGCAGCTCCCAAATGTTAGGGCCTCGCACTGAAGCTTTCTTT.

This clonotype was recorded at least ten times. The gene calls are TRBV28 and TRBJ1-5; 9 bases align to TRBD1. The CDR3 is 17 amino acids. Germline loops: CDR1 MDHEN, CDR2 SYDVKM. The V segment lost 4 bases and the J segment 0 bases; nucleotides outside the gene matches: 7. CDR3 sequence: CASSSGQGWYSNQPQHF. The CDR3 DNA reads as TGTGCCAGCAGTTCGGGACAGGGCTGGTATAGCAATCAGCCCCAGCATTTT.

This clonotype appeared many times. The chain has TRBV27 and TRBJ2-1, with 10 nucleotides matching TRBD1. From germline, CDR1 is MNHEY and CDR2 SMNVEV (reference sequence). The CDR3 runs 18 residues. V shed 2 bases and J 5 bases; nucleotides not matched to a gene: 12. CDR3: CASSLIFPGTGADNEQFF. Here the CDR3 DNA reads TGTGCCAGCAGTTTAATCTTCCCTGGGACAGGGGCGGACAATGAGCAGTTCTTC.

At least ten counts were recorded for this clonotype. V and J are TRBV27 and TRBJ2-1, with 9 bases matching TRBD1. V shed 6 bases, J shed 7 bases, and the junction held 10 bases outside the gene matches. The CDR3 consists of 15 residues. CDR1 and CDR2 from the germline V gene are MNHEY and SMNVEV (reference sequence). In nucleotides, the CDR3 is TGTGCCAGCAGCTTAGGGACAGGGCAGAAGAATGAGCAGTTCTTC. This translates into CASSLGTGQKNEQFF.

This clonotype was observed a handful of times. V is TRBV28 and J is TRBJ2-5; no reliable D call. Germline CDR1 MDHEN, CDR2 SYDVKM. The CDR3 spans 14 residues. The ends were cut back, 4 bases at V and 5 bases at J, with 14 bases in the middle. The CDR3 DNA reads TGTGCCAGCAGTTCCTTTGCAGCTGGGGAGACCCAGTACTTC. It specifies CASSSFAAGETQYF.

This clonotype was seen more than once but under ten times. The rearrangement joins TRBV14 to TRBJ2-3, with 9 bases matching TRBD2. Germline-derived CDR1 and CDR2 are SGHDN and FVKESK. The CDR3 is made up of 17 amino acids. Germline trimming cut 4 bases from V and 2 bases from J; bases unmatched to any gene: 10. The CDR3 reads CASSPKGLAIFTDTQYF. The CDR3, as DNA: TGTGCCAGCAGCCCTAAAGGACTAGCGATCTTCACAGATACGCAGTATTTT.

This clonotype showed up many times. This CDR3 is CASSFHDTSHLFF. The CDR3 bases are TGTGCCAGCAGTTTCCACGACACTAGTCATCTGTTCTTC. The rearrangement links TRBV6-5 to TRBJ2-1; D might be TRBD2 (5 bases). The germline CDR1 and CDR2 sequences are MNHEY and SVGAGI. The CDR3 spans 13 residues. V was cut by 4 bases and J by 15 bases, with 19 bases left in between.

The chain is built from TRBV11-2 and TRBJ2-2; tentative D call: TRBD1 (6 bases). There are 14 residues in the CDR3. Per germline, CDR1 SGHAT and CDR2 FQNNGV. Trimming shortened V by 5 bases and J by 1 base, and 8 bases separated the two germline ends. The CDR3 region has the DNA TGTGCCAGCAGCCGGGGACAGAACACCGGGGAGCTGTTTTTT. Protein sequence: CASSRGQNTGELFF.

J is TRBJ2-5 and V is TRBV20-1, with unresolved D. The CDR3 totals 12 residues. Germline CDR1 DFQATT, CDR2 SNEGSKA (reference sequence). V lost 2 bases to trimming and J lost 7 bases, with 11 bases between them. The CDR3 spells CSARYPSGTQYF. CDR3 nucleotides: TGCAGTGCTAGATATCCCTCCGGGACCCAGTACTTC.

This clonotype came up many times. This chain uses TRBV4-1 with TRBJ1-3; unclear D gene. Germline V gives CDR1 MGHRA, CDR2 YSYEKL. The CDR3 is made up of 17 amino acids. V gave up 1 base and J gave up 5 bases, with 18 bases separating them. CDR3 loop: CASSQGEARDKRNTIYF. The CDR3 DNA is TGCGCCAGCAGCCAAGGCGAGGCGAGGGATAAAAGAAACACCATATATTTT.

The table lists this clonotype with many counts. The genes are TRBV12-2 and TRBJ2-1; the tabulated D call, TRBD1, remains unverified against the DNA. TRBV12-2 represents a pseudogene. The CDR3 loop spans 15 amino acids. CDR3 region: CASRLRGRQPNEQFF. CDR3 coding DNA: TGTGCAAGTCGCTTAAGGGGCCGGCAACCCAATGAGCAGTTCTTC.

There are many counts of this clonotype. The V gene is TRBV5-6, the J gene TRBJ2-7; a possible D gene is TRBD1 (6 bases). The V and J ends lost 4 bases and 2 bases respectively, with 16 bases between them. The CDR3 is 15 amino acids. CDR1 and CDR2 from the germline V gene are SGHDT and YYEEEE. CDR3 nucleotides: TGTGCCAGCAGCCACCTTAACAGGGTTACCTACGAGCAGTACTTC. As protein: CASSHLNRVTYEQYF. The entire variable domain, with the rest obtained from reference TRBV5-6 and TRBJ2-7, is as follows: DAGVTQSPTHLIKTRGQQVTLRCSPKSGHDTVSWYQQALGQGPQFIFQYYEEEERQRGNFPDRFSGHQFPNYSSELNVNALLLGDSALYLCASSHLNRVTYEQYFGPGTRLTVT.

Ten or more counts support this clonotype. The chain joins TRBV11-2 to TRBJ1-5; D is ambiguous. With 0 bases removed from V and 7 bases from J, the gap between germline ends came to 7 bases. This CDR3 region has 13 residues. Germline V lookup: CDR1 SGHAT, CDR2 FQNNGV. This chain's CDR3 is CASSLDVVQPQHF. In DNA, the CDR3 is TGTGCCAGCAGCTTAGACGTGGTGCAGCCCCAGCATTTT.

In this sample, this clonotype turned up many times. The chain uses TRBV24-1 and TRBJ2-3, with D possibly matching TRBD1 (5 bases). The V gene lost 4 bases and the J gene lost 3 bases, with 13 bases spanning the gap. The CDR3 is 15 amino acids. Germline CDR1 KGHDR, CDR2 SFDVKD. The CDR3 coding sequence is TGTGCCACCAGTGACAATGCTGACAGTACAGATACGCAGTATTTT. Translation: CATSDNADSTDTQYF.

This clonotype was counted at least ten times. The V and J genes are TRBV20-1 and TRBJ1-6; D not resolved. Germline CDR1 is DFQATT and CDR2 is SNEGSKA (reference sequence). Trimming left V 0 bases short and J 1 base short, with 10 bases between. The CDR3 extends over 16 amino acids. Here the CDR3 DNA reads TGCAGTGCTAGAGATGACCCGCGTTCCTATAATTCACCCCTCCACTTT. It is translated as CSARDDPRSYNSPLHF.

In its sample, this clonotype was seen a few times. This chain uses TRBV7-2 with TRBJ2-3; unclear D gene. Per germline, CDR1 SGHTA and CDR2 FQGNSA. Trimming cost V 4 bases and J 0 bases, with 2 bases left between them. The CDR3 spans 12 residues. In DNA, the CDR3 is TGTGCCAGCAGCTACAGCACAGATACGCAGTATTTT. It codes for CASSYSTDTQYF.

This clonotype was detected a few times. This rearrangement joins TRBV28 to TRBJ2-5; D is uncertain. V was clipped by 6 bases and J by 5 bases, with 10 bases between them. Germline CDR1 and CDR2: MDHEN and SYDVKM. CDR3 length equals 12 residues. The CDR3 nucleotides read TGTGCCAGCAGCTCGACGAGGGAGACCCAGTACTTC. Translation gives CASSSTRETQYF.

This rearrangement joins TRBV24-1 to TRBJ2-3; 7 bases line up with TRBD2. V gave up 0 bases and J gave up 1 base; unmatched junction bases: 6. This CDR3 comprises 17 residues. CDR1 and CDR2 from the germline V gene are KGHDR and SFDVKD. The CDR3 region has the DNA TGTGCCACCAGTGATTTGTACACGGGAGGTCGCACAGATACGCAGTATTTT. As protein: CATSDLYTGGRTDTQYF.

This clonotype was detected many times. CDR3 loop: CSVEPGNTGELFF. The CDR3 DNA reads as TGCAGCGTTGAACCCGGGAACACCGGGGAGCTGTTTTTT. This chain connects TRBV29-1 to TRBJ2-2; D gene ambiguous. Germline V gene sequence: CDR1 SQVTM, CDR2 ANQGSEA. This CDR3 region has 13 residues. Deletions cut 2 bases from V and 1 base from J, with 5 bases between.

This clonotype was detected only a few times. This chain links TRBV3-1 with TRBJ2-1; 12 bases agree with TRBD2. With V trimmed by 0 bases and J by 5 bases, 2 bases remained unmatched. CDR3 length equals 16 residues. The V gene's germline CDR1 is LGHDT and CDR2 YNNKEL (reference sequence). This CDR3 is CASSQDGLAGNNEQFF. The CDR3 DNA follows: TGTGCCAGCAGCCAAGATGGACTAGCGGGGAACAATGAGCAGTTCTTC.

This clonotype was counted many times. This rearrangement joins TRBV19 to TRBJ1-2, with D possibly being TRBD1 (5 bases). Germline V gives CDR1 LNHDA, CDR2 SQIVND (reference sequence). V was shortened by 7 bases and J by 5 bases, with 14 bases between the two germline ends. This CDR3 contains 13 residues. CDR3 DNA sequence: TGTGCCAGTACCAAGGGACCGGGTTATGGCTACACCTTC. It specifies CASTKGPGYGYTF.

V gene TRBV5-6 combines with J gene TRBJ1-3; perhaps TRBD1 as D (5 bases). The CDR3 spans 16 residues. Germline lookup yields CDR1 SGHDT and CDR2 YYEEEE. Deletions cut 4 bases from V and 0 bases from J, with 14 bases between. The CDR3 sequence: CASSQNYGHSGNTIYF. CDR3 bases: TGTGCCAGCAGCCAAAATTATGGACACTCTGGAAACACCATATATTTT.

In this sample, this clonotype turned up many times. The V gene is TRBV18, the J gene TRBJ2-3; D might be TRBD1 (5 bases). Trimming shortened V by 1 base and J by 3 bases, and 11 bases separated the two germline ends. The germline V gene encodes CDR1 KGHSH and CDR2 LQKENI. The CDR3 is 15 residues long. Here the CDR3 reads CASSPLQGRTDTQYF. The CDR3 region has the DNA TGTGCCAGCTCACCACTGCAGGGTAGGACAGATACGCAGTATTTT. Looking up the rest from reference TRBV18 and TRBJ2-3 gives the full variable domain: NAGVMQNPRHLVRRRGQEARLRCSPMKGHSHVYWYRQLPEEGLKFMVYLQKENIIDESGMPKERFSAEFPKEGPSILRIQQVVRGDSAAYFCASSPLQGRTDTQYFGPGTRLTVL.